These 13 T cell receptor beta chains came from one sample sequenced in a study of T cell repertoires in MIS-A myocarditis. Method: immunoSEQ multiplex PCR; TCRdb's copy keeps in-frame clones and lacks some. The sample lists about 15,000 clones, 74% occurring once. Source material: left ventricle heart tissue obtained at autopsy. These receptors were collected from a man aged 18 to 30 with fulminant myocarditis from multisystem inflammatory syndrome in adults (MIS-A) after COVID-19.

The J gene is TRBJ1-5, the V gene TRBV19; a weak D match, TRBD1 (6 bases). V shed 2 bases and J shed 4 bases, with 24 bases lying between them. Germline lookup yields CDR1 LNHDA and CDR2 SQIVND (reference sequence). The CDR3 is 19 residues long. The DNA for the CDR3 is TGTGCCAGTAGTATATTTCCGAGACAGGAAAGGTATTTTAATCAGCCCCAGCATTTT. This gives the protein CASSIFPRQERYFNQPQHF.

The V and J genes are TRBV4-2 and TRBJ2-1; TRBD2 might be the D (5 bases). Germline CDR1 reads LGHNA; CDR2 reads YNFKEQ. The CDR3 has 17 residues. V lost 1 base and J lost 0, with 13 bases in between. This CDR3 is CASSQASRTLSYNEQFF. The DNA for the CDR3 is TGTGCCAGCAGCCAAGCATCCAGGACTCTCTCCTACAATGAGCAGTTCTTC.

This clone occurred once. The J gene is TRBJ2-5, the V gene TRBV19; TRBD1 is a possible D gene (5 bases). Trimming removed 1 base from V and 5 bases from J, with 5 bases in between. The CDR3 runs 12 residues. Germline loops: CDR1 LNHDA, CDR2 SQIVND (reference sequence). The chain's CDR3 is CASSIAGETQYF. The CDR3 bases are TGTGCCAGTAGTATAGCAGGGGAGACCCAGTACTTC.

The V and J genes are TRBV10-3 and TRBJ1-5; D not certain. The CDR3 consists of 15 residues. Germline CDR1 reads ENHRY; CDR2 reads SYGVKD. Between the trimmed V and J ends, which lost 2 bases and 0 bases, there was a span of 8 bases. CDR3 loop: CAISEGRGSNQPQHF. Here the CDR3 DNA reads TGTGCCATCAGTGAGGGCCGGGGTAGCAATCAGCCCCAGCATTTT.

This clone came up a few times. The chain recombines TRBV4-2 with TRBJ2-7, with D possibly being TRBD1 (6 bases). The CDR3 covers 16 residues. The germline V gene encodes CDR1 LGHNA and CDR2 YNFKEQ. Trimming removed 0 bases at V and 0 bases at J, with 12 bases between. The CDR3 DNA sequence: TGTGCCAGCAGCCAAGATGCAGGGGCGCACTCCTACGAGCAGTACTTC. It specifies CASSQDAGAHSYEQYF.

This rearrangement joins TRBV9 to TRBJ1-4, with D possibly matching TRBD1 (5 bases). V dropped 4 bases and J dropped 2 bases, with 12 bases sitting between them. The length of the CDR3 is 15 residues. CDR1 is SGDLS and CDR2 is YYNGEE in the germline V gene. As DNA, the CDR3 is TGTGCCAGCAGCCGTCAGGGTTGGACTAATGAAAAACTGTTTTTT. Translating gives CASSRQGWTNEKLFF.

The J gene is TRBJ2-1, the V gene TRBV24-1; D is possibly TRBD2 (5 bases). The CDR3 spans 14 residues. In germline, CDR1 is KGHDR, CDR2 SFDVKD. The ends were cut back, 1 base at V and 7 bases at J, with 10 bases in the middle. CDR3 region: CATSDFNAGNEQFF. The CDR3 coding sequence is TGTGCCACCAGTGATTTTAATGCGGGTAATGAGCAGTTCTTC.

The chain employs TRBV7-2 and TRBJ2-5, with D possibly matching TRBD2 (5 bases). Germline loops: CDR1 SGHTA, CDR2 FQGNSA. V shed 4 bases and J shed 4 bases, with 16 bases lying between them. The CDR3 runs to 15 residues. CDR3 in amino acids: CASSSKRAAIETQYF. Here the CDR3 DNA reads TGTGCCAGCAGCTCAAAGAGGGCCGCCATAGAGACCCAGTACTTC.

V and J are TRBV29-1 and TRBJ2-3; 7 bases agree with TRBD1. Germline-derived CDR1 and CDR2 are SQVTM and ANQGSEA. Trimming removed 6 bases from V and 2 bases from J; junction bases left unmatched: 11. The CDR3 runs 15 residues. The CDR3 protein is CSVAGGVTATDTQYF. CDR3 DNA sequence: TGCAGCGTAGCAGGGGGTGTAACCGCCACAGATACGCAGTATTTT.

V is TRBV5-4 and J is TRBJ2-2; TRBD2 might be the D (5 bases). This CDR3 has 13 amino acids. Trimming took 6 bases from V and 6 from J, leaving 12 bases between them. The germline V gene has CDR1 SGHNT and CDR2 YYREEE (reference sequence). CDR3 sequence reads: CASTPGIAGELFF. Here the CDR3 DNA reads TGTGCCAGCACCCCGGGGATCGCCGGGGAGCTGTTTTTT.

The chain combines TRBV24-1 with TRBJ2-3; 8 bases match TRBD2. Germline V gene lookup returns CDR1 KGHDR and CDR2 SFDVKD. Unmatched junction bases numbered 14, after V lost 6 bases and J lost 4 bases. This CDR3 spans 17 amino acids. CDR3 sequence reads: CATSISTLAGYPDTQYF. As DNA, the CDR3 is TGTGCCACCAGTATATCCACCCTAGCGGGCTACCCAGATACGCAGTATTTT.

V gene TRBV28 combines with J gene TRBJ1-1; TRBD1 matches at 8 bases. The CDR3 length is 15 residues. Germline CDR1 reads MDHEN; CDR2 reads SYDVKM. V shed 8 bases and J 5 bases; nucleotides not matched to a gene: 13. CDR3 loop: CASPAPGQVRTEAFF. CDR3 sequence (DNA): TGTGCCAGCCCCGCCCCGGGACAGGTGAGAACTGAAGCTTTCTTT.

V is TRBV5-4 and J is TRBJ1-1; D unresolved. This CDR3 contains 14 residues. Trimming stripped 1 base from V and 10 bases from J, with 17 bases between. Germline-derived CDR1 and CDR2 are SGHNT and YYREEE (reference sequence). CDR3 sequence (DNA): TGTGCCAGCAGCTTGAATGGTCCGAGAGCGGGAGCTTTCTTT. This encodes CASSLNGPRAGAFF.